This T cell receptor (beta chain) was profiled in a study of cytomegalovirus exposure and HLA in healthy donors. Per germline, CDR1 SGHVS and CDR2 FQNEAQ. V shed 3 bases and J shed 3 bases, with 6 bases lying between them. This CDR3 comprises 12 residues. The PCR used 60 Vbeta and 13 Jbeta primers. Here immunoSEQ multiplex PCR was the method, and the copy in TCRdb shows in-frame clones only, minus some. The profile covers approximately 160,000 clones, with around 78% appearing a single time and 0.9% to 1.1% taken by the ten largest. Of note for this clone: The antigen remains unidentified.

General study results and limits: It was reportedly the case that the classifier diagnosed cytomegalovirus status with high specificity and sensitivity. A highly shared variant cluster was judged a likely technical artifact. A later analysis reportedly found fewer N-insertions in an Asian-associated ancestry cluster than the approximately 660-donor mean.

This rearrangement joins TRBV7-8 to TRBJ2-7; D possibly corresponds to TRBD2 (5 bases). The TCR was taken from a middle-aged woman in good health and CMV-seronegative. Sequencing used PBMCs. This CDR3 is CASSFTSYEQYF. As DNA, the CDR3 is TGTGCCAGCAGCTTCACTAGCTACGAGCAGTACTTC.